This T cell receptor (beta chain) is drawn from a study of blood T cell repertoires in COVID-19 (TCRdb year 2020). Study-wide context: Samples from collaborators originated in the United States, Italy and Spain and spanned both the acute and convalescent phases of COVID-19. The material from the prospective study consisted of cDNA or gDNA derived from T cells, B-cell-depleted T cells, or PBMCs. The dataset comprised deeply sampled blood TCRbeta repertoires from subjects exposed to, actively infected with, or recovered from COVID-19. A freely available public database, intended as a resource for researchers studying the immune response to SARS-CoV-2, is where the repertoires were released. The samples were drawn from the first 160 participants of the ongoing ImmuneRACE study and from 1,200 or so subjects provided by 6 global collaborators. A de-identified subject ID, COVID-19 status, age in years and sex were almost always included in the sample metadata. Where HLA class I and class II types were available, the types were taken from metadata supplied by the sample provider, not from assay-based typing.

As to this clone: No cognate antigen has been identified for it. There are no base qualities to consult, and no much larger clone falls within one base.

TCRbeta CDR3 regions were amplified from genomic DNA using the immunoSEQ Assay, a bias-controlled multiplex PCR. On the study's bioinformatics: The number of nucleated cells in each sample was estimated by amplification of reference gene primers within the assay. To quantify the absolute abundance of each unique TCRbeta CDR3 rearrangement, sequence reads were collapsed and filtered. Productive Simpson clonality was computed per sample as the square root of Simpson's diversity index over productive rearrangements. What TCRdb holds here is the immuneACCESS table cut down to in-frame rearrangements. Part of the clones is not present; checked against another copy, under half of the missing clones reflect an unresolved V gene, and the others are unexplained. D and trimming come from the DNA, and the V and J calls and clone size come from that table. The sample contains about 210,000 clones, about 87% of them found a single time. The ten largest account for 10% to 13% of the sample.

Participants in the prospective study were aged about 18 to 100 years, lived in 20 to 25 United States geographic areas, and enrolled through a virtual design. In the prospective study, cohorts were assigned on the basis of participant-reported clinical history obtained from a screening survey and a study questionnaire. In the prospective study, whole blood, serum and a nasopharyngeal or oropharyngeal swab were collected from each participant by mobile phlebotomists. Prospective study participants could optionally give additional blood draws and questionnaires over a 2-month period. Before DNA extraction, blood samples from the prospective study were shipped at room temperature or frozen. Study-wide findings and limitations: The quantity of clinical and demographic metadata differed by source and by participant and was supplied without curation.

Sequencing used PBMCs or T cells enriched from blood (not recorded which). The source of this sequence is a man aged 18 to 30 with acute COVID-19.

The nucleotide sequence reads TGTGCCAGCAGCATCGGGACTAGCGGGAGGGCCTTAGATACGCAGTATTTT. Its protein is CASSIGTSGRALDTQYF. The sequence links TRBV9 to TRBJ2-3; the central 16 bases match TRBD2. In the germline V gene, CDR1 corresponds to SGDLS and CDR2 to YYNGEE. The CDR3 runs 17 amino acids, cysteine and phenylalanine included. Only the CDR3 region is kept as DNA, spanning 51 bases read in frame from base 1. V lost 4 bases and J lost 5 bases, and the count of bases not matched to a germline gene is 7.